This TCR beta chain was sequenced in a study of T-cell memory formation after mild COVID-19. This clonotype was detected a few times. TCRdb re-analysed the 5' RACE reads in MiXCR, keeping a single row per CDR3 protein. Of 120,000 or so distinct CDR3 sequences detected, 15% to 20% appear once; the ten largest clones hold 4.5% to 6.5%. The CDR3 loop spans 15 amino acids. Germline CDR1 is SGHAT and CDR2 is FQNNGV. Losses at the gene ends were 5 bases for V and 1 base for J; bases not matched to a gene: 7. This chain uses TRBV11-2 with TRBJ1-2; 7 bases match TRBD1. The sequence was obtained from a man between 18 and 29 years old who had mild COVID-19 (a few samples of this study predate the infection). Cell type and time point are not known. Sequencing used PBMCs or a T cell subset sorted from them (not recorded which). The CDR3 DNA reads TGTGCCAGCAGCCGACTGACAGGGATTAACTATGGCTACACCTTC. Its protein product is CASSRLTGINYGYTF.